Sequencing of this TCR beta chain was carried out in a study of shared clonotypes between healthy human individuals. Study outcomes and limitations: Naive subsets, compared against memory subsets, generally had larger estimated richness values.

Naive-designated CD8 cells lacked CD45RO, were positively enriched for CCR7, and omitted terminally differentiated effector memory CD45RA+ cells. The protocol was immunoSEQ multiplex PCR, while the TCRdb copy is restricted to in-frame clones and leaves out a portion. The repertoire holds about 2 million clones, with about 95% as singletons. The CDR3 is made up of 15 amino acids. The germline V and J ends were trimmed by 5 bases and 4 bases, with 15 bases remaining between them. Germline V gives CDR1 SEHNR, CDR2 FQNEAQ (reference sequence). In the case of this clone: Its target is not known.

Sequenced sample: naive CD8+ T cells sorted from blood. The TCR sequence derives from a man aged 18 to 35 in good health. The chain is built from TRBV7-9 and TRBJ2-1; D may match TRBD1 or TRBD2 (6 bases each). The CDR3 DNA follows: TGTGCCAGCAGCCATGAAGGGGGACTTTACAATGAGCAGTTCTTC. Its translation: CASSHEGGLYNEQFF.